This TCR beta chain derives from a study of TIL therapy for anti-PD-1-resistant metastatic lung cancer. Overall study results and limits: The baseline peripheral repertoire was partially replaced by infused TIL clonotypes that later decayed.

Worth noting for this clone: Its antigen is undetermined.

This was the immunoSEQ v3 assay. TCRdb keeps only in-frame clones here, not all; method: immunoSEQ multiplex PCR. Altogether about 55,000 clones are present, over 75% being singletons, with the ten largest covering 2.9%. V dropped 6 bases and J dropped 10; count of bases not matched to a gene: 5. CDR1 is SGHVS, CDR2 FNYEAQ, per germline. This CDR3 has 13 residues. Noted time point: pre-treatment sample, taken before nivolumab and TIL therapy. This rearrangement joins TRBV7-6 to TRBJ2-3; 12 positions agree with TRBD2. The specimen comprised blood, sampled at baseline. The TCR originated in a person aged 25-80 years with non-small cell lung cancer. The chain's CDR3 is CASRATSGGAQYF. The DNA of the CDR3 is TGTGCCAGCAGAGCGACTAGCGGGGGAGCGCAGTATTTT.